This entry is about one TCR beta chain. This record belongs to a study of blood T cell repertoires in COVID-19. Those enrolled, adults aged about 18 to 89 years, came from 25 or so US areas. Cohort assignment relied on participant-reported clinical history. Original processing notes: Estimation of nucleated cell counts relied on the amplification of reference gene primers. Assay used: immunoSEQ multiplex PCR; TCRdb lists only in-frame clones, some missing. That table furnishes V, J and clone size, whereas the DNA furnished D and trimming. Seen here are about 320,000 clones, more than 85% observed once, and the top ten hold 3.9%. The CDR3 consists of 16 residues. Germline V gives CDR1 WNHNN, CDR2 SYGVQD (reference sequence). V trimming: 4 bases; J trimming: 5 bases; junction bases outside the gene matches: 10.

The material sequenced was PBMCs or T cells enriched from blood (not recorded which). J is TRBJ2-1 and V is TRBV10-1; 8 positions agree with TRBD2. The receptor was isolated from a woman aged 30 to 39 who had been exposed to COVID-19. The CDR3 is CASSGPSGGVDNEQFF. The CDR3 bases are TGCGCCAGCAGTGGGCCTTCGGGGGGGGTTGACAATGAGCAGTTCTTC.